This T cell receptor (beta chain) appears in the sequencing data of a study of blood T cell repertoires in COVID-19. The germline gives CDR1 SGHTA, CDR2 FQGTGA. The CDR3 has 18 amino acids. V trimming: 0 bases; J trimming: 2 bases; junction bases outside the gene matches: 8. TCRdb's table, derived via immunoSEQ multiplex PCR, lists solely in-frame clones and lacks some. This sample has 100,000 to 150,000 clones, with about 93% found just once. The chain has TRBV7-3 and TRBJ2-2, with TRBD1 matching over 8 bases. Source material: peripheral blood. The receptor was isolated from a man aged 45-60 years with COVID-19, enrolled during active disease. CDR3 bases: TGTGCCAGCAGCTTAACCTTAACCGGACAGGGAAACACCGGGGAGCTGTTTTTT. Translated, it gives CASSLTLTGQGNTGELFF.